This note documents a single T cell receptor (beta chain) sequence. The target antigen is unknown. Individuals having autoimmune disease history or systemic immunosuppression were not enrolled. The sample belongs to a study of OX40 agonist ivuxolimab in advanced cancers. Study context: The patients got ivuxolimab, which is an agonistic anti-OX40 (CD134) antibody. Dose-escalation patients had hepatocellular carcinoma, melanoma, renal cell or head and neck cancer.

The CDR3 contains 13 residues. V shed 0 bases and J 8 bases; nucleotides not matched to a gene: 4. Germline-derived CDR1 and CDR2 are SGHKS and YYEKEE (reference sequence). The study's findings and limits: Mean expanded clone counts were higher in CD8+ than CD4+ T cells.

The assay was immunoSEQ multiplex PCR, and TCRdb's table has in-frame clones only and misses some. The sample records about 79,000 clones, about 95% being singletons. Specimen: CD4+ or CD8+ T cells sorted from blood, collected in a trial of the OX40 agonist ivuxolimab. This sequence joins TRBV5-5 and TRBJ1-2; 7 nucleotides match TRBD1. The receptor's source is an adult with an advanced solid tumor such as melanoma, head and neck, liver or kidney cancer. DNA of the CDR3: TGTGCCAGCAGCTTGGCGCCAGGGGGAGGCTACACCTTC. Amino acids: CASSLAPGGGYTF.